These 10 T cell receptor beta chains were all obtained from the same sample, sequenced in a study of blood T cell repertoires in COVID-19. Clones were sequenced by immunoSEQ multiplex PCR, and TCRdb holds only the in-frame ones, with some missing. The data contain 200,000 to 300,000 clones, under 90% of them singletons. Sequencing was carried out using peripheral blood. The receptors shown here come from a man aged 60-69 years with acute or convalescent COVID-19.

This chain links TRBV6-5 with TRBJ1-4; 10 nucleotides match TRBD1. This CDR3 has 16 residues. V lost 0 bases, J lost 6 bases, and 4 bases stayed unmatched. Germline V lookup: CDR1 MNHEY, CDR2 SVGAGI. The CDR3 region is CASSYSRTGGDEKLFF. In DNA form, the CDR3 reads TGTGCCAGCAGTTACTCCAGGACAGGGGGGGATGAAAAACTGTTTTTT.

The chain couples TRBV19 to TRBJ1-1; D gene uncertain. Trimming left V 1 base short and J 1 base short, with 7 bases between. The CDR3 contains 14 residues. Germline V CDR1 and CDR2: LNHDA, SQIVND (reference sequence). The CDR3 region is CASSIGQRNTEAFF. The CDR3 bases are TGTGCCAGTAGTATAGGACAACGGAACACTGAAGCTTTCTTT.

J is TRBJ2-2 and V is TRBV7-9, with D hard to call. V lost 6 bases and J lost 0, with 8 bases in between. Germline assignment: CDR1 SEHNR and CDR2 FQNEAQ (reference sequence). The CDR3 runs to 14 residues. CDR3 coding DNA: TGTGCCAGCAGAATTGGGCCGAACACCGGGGAGCTGTTTTTT. Translation gives CASRIGPNTGELFF.

The chain employs TRBV5-1 and TRBJ2-7; D is unresolved. The CDR3 loop spans 14 amino acids. Germline lookup yields CDR1 SGHRS and CDR2 YFSETQ. The V gene lost 5 bases and the J gene lost 0 bases, with 12 bases spanning the gap. The CDR3 DNA follows: TGCGCCAGCAGATACACCCTAGGCTCCTACGAGCAGTACTTC. It translates to CASRYTLGSYEQYF.

In nucleotides, the CDR3 is TGTGCCAGTAGTAAGGGACAGGGGGACCGCTACGAGCAGTACTTC. It is translated as CASSKGQGDRYEQYF. V and J are TRBV19 and TRBJ2-7; TRBD1 aligns across 11 bases. Germline V gene sequence: CDR1 LNHDA, CDR2 SQIVND (reference sequence). V lost 4 bases to trimming and J lost 3 bases; unmatched junction nucleotides: 5. The length of the CDR3 is 15 residues.

In this sample, this clone turned up a few times. CDR3 protein: CAISEGLAGGYEQFF. In DNA, the CDR3 is TGTGCCATCAGTGAAGGGCTAGCGGGAGGATATGAGCAGTTCTTC. The gene calls are TRBV10-3 and TRBJ2-1, with 11 nucleotides matching TRBD2. This CDR3 comprises 15 residues. The V and J ends lost 3 bases and 8 bases, in that order; junction bases with no gene match: 6. Germline assignment: CDR1 ENHRY and CDR2 SYGVKD.

The V and J genes are TRBV28 and TRBJ1-3; D gene ambiguous. Deletions cut 6 bases from V and 0 bases from J, with 9 bases between. This CDR3 spans 14 amino acids. Germline V gives CDR1 MDHEN, CDR2 SYDVKM. This chain's CDR3 is CASRVSGSGNTIYF. The CDR3 DNA is TGTGCCAGCAGAGTCTCGGGCTCTGGAAACACCATATATTTT.

This clone has a count of ten or more. This chain links TRBV7-8 with TRBJ2-7, with TRBD1 matching over 7 bases. CDR1 SGHVS and CDR2 FQNEAQ come from the germline V gene. This CDR3 region has 14 residues. V shed 5 bases and J 4 bases; nucleotides not matched to a gene: 8. The CDR3 nucleotides are TGTGCCAGCAGCCTAGGGACAGTTAATTACGAGCAGTACTTC. It codes for CASSLGTVNYEQYF.

This chain joins TRBV6-5 and TRBJ2-7, with 9 bases lining up with TRBD1. V shed 5 bases, J shed 3 bases, and the junction held 8 bases outside the gene matches. The germline V gene encodes CDR1 MNHEY and CDR2 SVGAGI. This CDR3 is built from 15 residues. The CDR3 DNA is TGTGCCAGCAGTCGCACAGGGACAGGGAACTACGAGCAGTACTTC. It encodes CASSRTGTGNYEQYF.

The rearrangement joins TRBV5-6 to TRBJ2-7; D remains unclear. CDR3 length: 11 residues. V lost 3 bases, J lost 6 bases, and 7 bases lay in between. Germline V lookup: CDR1 SGHDT, CDR2 YYEEEE. Written as DNA, the CDR3 is TGTGCCAGCAGCTCATCAGGCGAGCAGTACTTC. Protein: CASSSSGEQYF.